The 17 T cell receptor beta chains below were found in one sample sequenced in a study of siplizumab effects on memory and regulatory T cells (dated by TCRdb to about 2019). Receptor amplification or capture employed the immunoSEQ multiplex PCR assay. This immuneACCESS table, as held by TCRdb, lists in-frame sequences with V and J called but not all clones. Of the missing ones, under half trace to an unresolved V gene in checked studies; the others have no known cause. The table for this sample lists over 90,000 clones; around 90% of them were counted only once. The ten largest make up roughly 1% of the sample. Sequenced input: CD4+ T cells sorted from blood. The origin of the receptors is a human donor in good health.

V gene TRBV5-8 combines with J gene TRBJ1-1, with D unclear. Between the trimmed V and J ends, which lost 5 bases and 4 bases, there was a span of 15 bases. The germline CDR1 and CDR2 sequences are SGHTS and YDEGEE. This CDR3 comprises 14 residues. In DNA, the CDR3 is TGTGCCAGCAGGTCTGCCGGACGCGGCACTGAAGCTTTCTTT. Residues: CASRSAGRGTEAFF.

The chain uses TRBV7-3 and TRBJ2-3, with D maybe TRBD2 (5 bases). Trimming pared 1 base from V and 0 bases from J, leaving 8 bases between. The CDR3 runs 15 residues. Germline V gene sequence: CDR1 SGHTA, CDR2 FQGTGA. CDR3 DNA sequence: TGTGCCAGCAGCTTAAGCGGACTCAGCACAGATACGCAGTATTTT. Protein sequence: CASSLSGLSTDTQYF.

CDR3 DNA sequence: TGTGCCAGCAGTTCCGTACAGGGGGCCTATGGCTACACCTTC. It encodes CASSSVQGAYGYTF. The chain combines TRBV6-5 with TRBJ1-2; TRBD1 aligns across 9 bases. This CDR3 region has 14 residues. V lost 4 bases, J lost 4 bases, and 4 bases stayed unmatched. Germline lookup yields CDR1 MNHEY and CDR2 SVGAGI.

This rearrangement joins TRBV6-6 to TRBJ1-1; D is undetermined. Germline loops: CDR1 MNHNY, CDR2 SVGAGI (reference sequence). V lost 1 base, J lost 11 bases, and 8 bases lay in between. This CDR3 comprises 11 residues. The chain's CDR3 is CASSYWDVAFF. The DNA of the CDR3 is TGTGCCAGCAGTTACTGGGATGTGGCTTTCTTT.

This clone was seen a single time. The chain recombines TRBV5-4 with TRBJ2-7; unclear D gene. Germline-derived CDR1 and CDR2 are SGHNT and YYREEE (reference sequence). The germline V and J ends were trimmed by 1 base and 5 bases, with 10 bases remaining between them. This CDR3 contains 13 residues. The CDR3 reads CASSLPGTNEQYF. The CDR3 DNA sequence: TGTGCCAGCAGCTTGCCGGGTACCAACGAGCAGTACTTC.

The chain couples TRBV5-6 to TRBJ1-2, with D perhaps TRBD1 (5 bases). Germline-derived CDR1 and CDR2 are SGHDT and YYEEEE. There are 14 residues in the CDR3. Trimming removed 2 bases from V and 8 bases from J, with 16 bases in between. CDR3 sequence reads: CASSFSPGVWGYTF. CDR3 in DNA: TGTGCCAGCAGCTTTTCCCCGGGGGTTTGGGGCTACACCTTC.

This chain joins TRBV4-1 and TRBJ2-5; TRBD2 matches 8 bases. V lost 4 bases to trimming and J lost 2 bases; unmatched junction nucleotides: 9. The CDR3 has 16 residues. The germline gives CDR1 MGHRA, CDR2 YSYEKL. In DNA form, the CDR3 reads TGCGCCAGCAGCCCCGGGACTAGGGTGGGGCAAGAGACCCAGTACTTC. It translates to CASSPGTRVGQETQYF.

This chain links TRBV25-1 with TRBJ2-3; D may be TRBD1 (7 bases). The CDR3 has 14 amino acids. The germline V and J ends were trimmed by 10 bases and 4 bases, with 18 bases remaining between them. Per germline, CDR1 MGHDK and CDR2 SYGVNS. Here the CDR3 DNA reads TGTGCCACGGAGGGGACAGAAAAACCAGATACGCAGTATTTT. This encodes CATEGTEKPDTQYF.

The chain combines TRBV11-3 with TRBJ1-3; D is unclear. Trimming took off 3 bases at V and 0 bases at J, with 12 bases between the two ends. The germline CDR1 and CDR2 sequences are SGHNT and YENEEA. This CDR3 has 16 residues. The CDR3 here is CASSFSSKLSGNTIYF. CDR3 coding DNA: TGTGCCAGCAGCTTTTCCAGCAAACTCTCTGGAAACACCATATATTTT.

CDR3 region: CASSMGLAGIYEQYF. CDR3 DNA: TGTGCCAGCAGCATGGGACTAGCGGGAATCTACGAGCAGTACTTC. The rearrangement links TRBV9 to TRBJ2-7; 13 positions match TRBD2. Germline V gene data show CDR1 as SGDLS and CDR2 as YYNGEE. The CDR3 consists of 15 residues. The J segment lost 3 bases and the V segment lost 4 bases, leaving 4 bases of the junction unmatched. The full variable domain, rest sourced from reference TRBV9 and TRBJ2-7, is DSGVTQTPKHLITATGQRVTLRCSPRSGDLSVYWYQQSLDQGLQFLIQYYNGEERAKGNILERFSAQQFPDLHSELNLSSLELGDSALYFCASSMGLAGIYEQYFGPGTRLTVT.

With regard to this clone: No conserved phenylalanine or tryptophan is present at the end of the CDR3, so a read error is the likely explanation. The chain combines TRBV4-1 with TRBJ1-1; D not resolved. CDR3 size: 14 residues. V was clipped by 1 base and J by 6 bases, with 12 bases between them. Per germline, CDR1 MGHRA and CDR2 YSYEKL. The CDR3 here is CASSQGSGSAEAFS. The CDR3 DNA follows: TGCGCCAGCAGCCAAGGATCAGGTAGTGCTGAAGCTTTCTCT.

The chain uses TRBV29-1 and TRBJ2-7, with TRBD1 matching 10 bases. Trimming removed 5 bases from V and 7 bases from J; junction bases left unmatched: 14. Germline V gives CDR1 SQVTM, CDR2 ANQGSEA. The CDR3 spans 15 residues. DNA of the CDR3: TGCAGCGTTTTCGCCCTGGTGACAGGGGGCCTGGAGCAGTACTTC. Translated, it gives CSVFALVTGGLEQYF.

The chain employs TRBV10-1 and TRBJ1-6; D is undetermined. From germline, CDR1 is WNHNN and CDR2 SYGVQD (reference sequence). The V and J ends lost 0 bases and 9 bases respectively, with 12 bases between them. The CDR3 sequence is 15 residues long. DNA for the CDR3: TGCGCCAGCAGTGAGTCGGTCTCCCTCGGTTCACCCCTCCACTTT. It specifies CASSESVSLGSPLHF.

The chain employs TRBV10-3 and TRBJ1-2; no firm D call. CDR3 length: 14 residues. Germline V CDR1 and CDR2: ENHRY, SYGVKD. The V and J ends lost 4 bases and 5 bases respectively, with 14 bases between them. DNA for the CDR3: TGTGCCATCAGTGCCCGGGAGGGATGGTATGGCTACACCTTC. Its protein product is CAISAREGWYGYTF.

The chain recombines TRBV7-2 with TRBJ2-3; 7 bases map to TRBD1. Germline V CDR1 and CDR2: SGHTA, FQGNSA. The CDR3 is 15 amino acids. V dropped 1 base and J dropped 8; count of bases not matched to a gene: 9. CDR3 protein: CASSLEGAQIGTQYF. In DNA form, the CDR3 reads TGTGCCAGCAGCTTAGAGGGGGCGCAGATAGGTACGCAGTATTTT. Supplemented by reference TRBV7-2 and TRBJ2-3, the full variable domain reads GAGVSQSPSNKVTEKGKDVELRCDPISGHTALYWYRQSLGQGLEFLIYFQGNSAPDKSGLPSDRFSAERTGGSVSTLTIQRTQQEDSAVYLCASSLEGAQIGTQYFGPGTRLTVL.

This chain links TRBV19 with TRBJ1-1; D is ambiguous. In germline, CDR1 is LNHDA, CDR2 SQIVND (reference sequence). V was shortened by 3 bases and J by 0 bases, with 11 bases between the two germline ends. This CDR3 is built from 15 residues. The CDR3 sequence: CASSILQRMNTEAFF. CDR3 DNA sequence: TGTGCCAGTAGTATTTTACAGAGGATGAACACTGAAGCTTTCTTT.

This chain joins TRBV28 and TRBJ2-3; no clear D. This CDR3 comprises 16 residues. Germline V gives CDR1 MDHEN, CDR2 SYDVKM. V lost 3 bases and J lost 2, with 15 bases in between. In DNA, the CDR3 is TGTGCCAGCAGTTTGTATTCACGGGCATACACAGATACGCAGTATTTT. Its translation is CASSLYSRAYTDTQYF.